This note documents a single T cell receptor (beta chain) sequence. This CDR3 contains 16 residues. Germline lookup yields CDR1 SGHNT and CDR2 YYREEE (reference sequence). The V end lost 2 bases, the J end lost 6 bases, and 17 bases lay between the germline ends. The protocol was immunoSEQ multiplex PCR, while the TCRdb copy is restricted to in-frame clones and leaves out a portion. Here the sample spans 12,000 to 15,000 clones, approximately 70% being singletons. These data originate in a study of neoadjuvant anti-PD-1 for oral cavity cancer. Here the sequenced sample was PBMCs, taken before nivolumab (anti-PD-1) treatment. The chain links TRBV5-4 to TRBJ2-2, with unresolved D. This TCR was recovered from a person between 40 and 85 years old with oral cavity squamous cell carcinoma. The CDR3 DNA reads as TGTGCCAGCAGCTTCGCCGGCCAAGCCACGGCCGGGGAGCTGTTTTTT. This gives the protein CASSFAGQATAGELFF.